The T cell receptor beta chain described here comes from a study of blood T cell repertoires in COVID-19. Study-level background: The analysed material was cDNA or gDNA that came from T cells, B-cell-depleted T cells, or PBMCs.

How the authors handled the data: Amplifying reference gene primers gave estimates of nucleated cell counts. Here immunoSEQ multiplex PCR was the method, and the copy in TCRdb shows in-frame clones only, minus some. V and J calls and clone size are as listed in that table; D and trimming were resolved from the DNA. The sample includes some 65,000 clones, approximately 83% seen only once; the top ten take around 3%. This CDR3 region has 11 residues. Trimming removed 3 bases from V and 7 bases from J, with 6 bases in between. The material sequenced was peripheral blood. V is TRBV12-3 or TRBV12-4 and J is TRBJ1-2; D is unresolved. The clonotype was recovered from a man older than 75 with acute or convalescent COVID-19. As DNA, the CDR3 is TGTGCCAGCAGTTTGGCCACTGGCTACACCTTC. Translation gives CASSLATGYTF.